What follows describes a single T cell receptor beta chain. The sort gate was single viable CD3+CD4+CD8-CD45RO+ cells for memory CD4+ T cells. Germline V CDR1 and CDR2: SGHRS, YFSETQ. The CDR3 is made up of 14 amino acids. Trimming cost V 4 bases and J 5 bases, with 15 bases left between them. The assay was immunoSEQ multiplex PCR, and TCRdb's table has in-frame clones only and misses some. The sample has 55,000 to 60,000 clones; 81% are singletons. The data were taken from a study of memory CD4+ T cells and cytomegalovirus serostatus. J is TRBJ2-5 and V is TRBV5-1; D is perhaps TRBD2 (6 bases). This TCR was sampled from an adult in good health and CMV-seronegative. The sequencing input was memory CD4+ T cells from blood. DNA of the CDR3: TGCGCCAGCAGCCTCGGGACTCTTTGGGAGACCCAGTACTTC. Its protein is CASSLGTLWETQYF.